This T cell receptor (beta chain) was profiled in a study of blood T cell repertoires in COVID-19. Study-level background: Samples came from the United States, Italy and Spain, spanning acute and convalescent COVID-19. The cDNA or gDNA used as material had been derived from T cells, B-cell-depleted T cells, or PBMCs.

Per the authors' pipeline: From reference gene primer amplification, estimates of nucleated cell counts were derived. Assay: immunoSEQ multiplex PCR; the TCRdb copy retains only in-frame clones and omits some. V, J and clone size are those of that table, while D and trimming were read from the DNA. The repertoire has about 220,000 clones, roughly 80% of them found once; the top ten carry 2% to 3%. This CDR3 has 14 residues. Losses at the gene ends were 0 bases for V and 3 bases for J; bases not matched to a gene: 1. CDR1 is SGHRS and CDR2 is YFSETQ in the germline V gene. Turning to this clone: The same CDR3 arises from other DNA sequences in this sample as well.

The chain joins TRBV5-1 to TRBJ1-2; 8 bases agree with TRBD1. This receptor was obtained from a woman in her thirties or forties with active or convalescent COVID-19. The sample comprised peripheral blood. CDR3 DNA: TGCGCCAGCAGCTTGGCAGGGGGCGACTATGGCTACACCTTC. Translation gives CASSLAGGDYGYTF.